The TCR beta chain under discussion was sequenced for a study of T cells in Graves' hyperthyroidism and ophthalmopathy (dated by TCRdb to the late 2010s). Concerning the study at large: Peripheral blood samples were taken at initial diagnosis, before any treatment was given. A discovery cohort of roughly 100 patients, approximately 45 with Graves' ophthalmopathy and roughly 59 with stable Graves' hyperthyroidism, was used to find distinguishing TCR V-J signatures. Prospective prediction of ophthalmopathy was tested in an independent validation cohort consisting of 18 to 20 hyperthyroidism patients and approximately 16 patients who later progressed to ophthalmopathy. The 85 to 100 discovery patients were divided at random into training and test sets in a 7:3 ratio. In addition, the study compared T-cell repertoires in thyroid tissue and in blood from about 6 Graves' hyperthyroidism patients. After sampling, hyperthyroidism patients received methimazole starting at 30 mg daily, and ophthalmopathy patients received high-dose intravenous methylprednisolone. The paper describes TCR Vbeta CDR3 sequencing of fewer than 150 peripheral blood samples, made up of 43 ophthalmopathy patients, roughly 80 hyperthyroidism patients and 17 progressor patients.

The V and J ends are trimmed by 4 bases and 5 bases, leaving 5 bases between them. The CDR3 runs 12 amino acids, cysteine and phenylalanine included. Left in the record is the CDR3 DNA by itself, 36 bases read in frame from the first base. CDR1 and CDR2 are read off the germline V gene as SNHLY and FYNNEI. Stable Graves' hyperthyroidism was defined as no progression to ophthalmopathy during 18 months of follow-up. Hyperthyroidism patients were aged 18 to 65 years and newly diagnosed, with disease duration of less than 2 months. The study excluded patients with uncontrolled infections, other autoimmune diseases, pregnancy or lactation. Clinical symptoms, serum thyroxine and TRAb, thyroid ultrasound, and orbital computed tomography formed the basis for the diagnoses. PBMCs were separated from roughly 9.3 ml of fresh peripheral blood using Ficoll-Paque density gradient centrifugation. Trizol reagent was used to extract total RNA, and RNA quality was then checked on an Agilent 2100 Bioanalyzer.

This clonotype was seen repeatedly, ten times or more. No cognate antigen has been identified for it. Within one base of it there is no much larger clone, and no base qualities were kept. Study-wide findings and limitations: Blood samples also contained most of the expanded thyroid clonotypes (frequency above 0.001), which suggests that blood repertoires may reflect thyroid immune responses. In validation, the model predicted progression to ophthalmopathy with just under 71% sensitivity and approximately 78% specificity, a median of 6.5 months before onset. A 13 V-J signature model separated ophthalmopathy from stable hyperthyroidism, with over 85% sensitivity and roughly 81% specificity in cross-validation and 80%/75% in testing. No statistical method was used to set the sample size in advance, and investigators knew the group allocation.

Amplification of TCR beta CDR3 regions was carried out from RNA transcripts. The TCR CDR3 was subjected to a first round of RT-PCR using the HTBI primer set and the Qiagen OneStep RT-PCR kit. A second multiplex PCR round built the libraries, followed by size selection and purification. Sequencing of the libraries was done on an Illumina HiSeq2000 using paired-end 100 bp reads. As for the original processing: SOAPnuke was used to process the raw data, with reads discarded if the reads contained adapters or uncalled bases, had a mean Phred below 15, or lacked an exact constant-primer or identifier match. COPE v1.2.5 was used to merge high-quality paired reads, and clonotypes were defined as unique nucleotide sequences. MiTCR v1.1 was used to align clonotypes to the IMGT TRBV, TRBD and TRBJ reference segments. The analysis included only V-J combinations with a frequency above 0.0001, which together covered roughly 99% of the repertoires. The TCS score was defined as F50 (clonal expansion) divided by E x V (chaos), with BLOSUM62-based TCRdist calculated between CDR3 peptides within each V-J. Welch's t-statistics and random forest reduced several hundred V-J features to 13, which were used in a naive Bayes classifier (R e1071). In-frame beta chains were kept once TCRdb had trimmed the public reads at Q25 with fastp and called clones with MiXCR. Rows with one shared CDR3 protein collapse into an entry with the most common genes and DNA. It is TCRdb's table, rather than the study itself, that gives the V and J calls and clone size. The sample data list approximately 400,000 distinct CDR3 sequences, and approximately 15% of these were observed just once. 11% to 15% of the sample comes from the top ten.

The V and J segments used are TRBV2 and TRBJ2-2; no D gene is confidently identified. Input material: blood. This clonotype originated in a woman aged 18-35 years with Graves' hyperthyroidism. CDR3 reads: CASSAWTGELFF. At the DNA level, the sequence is TGTGCCAGCAGTGCCTGGACCGGGGAGCTGTTTTTT.